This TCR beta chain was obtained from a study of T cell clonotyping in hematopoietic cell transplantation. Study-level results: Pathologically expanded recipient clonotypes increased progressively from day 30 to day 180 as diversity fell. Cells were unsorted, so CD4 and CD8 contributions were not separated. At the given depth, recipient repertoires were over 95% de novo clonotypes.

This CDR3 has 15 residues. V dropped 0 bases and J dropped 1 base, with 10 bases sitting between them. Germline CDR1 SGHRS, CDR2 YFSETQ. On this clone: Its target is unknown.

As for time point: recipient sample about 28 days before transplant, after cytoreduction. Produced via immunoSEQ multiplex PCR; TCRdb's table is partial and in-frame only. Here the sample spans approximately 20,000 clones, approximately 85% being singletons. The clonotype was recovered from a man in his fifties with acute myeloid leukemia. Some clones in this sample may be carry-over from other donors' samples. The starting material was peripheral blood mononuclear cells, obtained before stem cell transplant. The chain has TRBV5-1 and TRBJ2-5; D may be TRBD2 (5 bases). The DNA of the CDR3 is TGCGCCAGCAGCTTGGCCGTTGGACTCCAAGAGACCCAGTACTTC. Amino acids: CASSLAVGLQETQYF.